This T cell receptor (beta chain) was sequenced for a study of T cell clonality in common variable immunodeficiency. The protocol was immunoSEQ multiplex PCR, while the TCRdb copy is restricted to in-frame clones and leaves out a portion. This sample has 30,000 to 40,000 clones, each found more than once. The V gene's germline CDR1 is GTSNPN and CDR2 SVGIG (reference sequence). The V and J ends lost 3 bases and 7 bases respectively, with 9 bases between them. This CDR3 region has 12 residues. Study-wide points: Shared TCRbeta clones were fewer between CVID subjects than controls. Common variable immunodeficiency TCR beta sequences reportedly had fewer deletions and N-nucleotide insertions. TCRbeta clonality was increased in CVID versus healthy controls.

This clone was picked up many times. Its antigen is unidentified. The read falls 3 residues short of the CDR3 end, and the missing part is taken from the germline J gene. Caucasian heritage predominated among both patients and controls. For at least one year, all CVID subjects received replacement immunoglobulin. Sequencing was done on a sample of peripheral blood mononuclear cells. The origin of this receptor is a human donor with common variable immunodeficiency. This sequence joins TRBV30 and TRBJ2-2; D gene unclear. Incomplete CDR3 DNA: TGTGCCTGGAGCTTCGGTGTCGGGGAG. Translation gives CAWSFGVGE. The full CDR3 is CAWSFGVGELFF.